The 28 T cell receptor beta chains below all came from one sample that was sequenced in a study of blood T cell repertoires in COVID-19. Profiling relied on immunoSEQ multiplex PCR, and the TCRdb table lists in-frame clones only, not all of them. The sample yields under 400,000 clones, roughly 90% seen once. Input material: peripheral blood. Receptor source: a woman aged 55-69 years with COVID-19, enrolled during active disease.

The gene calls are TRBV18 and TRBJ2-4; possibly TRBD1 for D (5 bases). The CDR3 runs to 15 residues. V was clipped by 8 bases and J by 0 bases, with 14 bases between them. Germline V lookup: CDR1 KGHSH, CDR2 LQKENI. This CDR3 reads CASLQGMGAKNIQYF. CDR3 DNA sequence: TGTGCCAGCCTCCAGGGAATGGGAGCCAAAAACATTCAGTACTTC.

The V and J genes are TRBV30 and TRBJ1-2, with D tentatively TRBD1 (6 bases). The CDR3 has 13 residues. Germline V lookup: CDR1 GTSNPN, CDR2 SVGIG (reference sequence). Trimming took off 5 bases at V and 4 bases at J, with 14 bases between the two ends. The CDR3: CAWGGDTRYGYTF. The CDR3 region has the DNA TGTGCCTGGGGGGGGGACACTCGCTATGGCTACACCTTC.

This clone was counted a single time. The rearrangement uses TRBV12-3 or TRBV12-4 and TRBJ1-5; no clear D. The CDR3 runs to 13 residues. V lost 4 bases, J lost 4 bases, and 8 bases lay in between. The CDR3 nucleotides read TGTGCCAGCAGTTACATAAAGAATCAGCCCCAGCATTTT. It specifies CASSYIKNQPQHF.

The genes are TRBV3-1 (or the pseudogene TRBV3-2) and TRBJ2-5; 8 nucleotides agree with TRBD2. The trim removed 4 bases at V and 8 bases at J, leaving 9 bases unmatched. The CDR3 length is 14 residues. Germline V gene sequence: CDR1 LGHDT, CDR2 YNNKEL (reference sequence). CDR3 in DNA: TGTGCCAGCAGCCTAAGCGGGGGCCAACTAACCCAGTACTTC. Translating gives CASSLSGGQLTQYF.

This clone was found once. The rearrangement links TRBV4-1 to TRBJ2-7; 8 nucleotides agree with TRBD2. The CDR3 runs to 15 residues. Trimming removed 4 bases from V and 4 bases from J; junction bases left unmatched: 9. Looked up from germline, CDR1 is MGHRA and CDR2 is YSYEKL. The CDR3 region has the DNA TGCGCCAGCAGCCCCCGAGAGCGGGGGAATTACGAGCAGTACTTC. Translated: CASSPRERGNYEQYF.

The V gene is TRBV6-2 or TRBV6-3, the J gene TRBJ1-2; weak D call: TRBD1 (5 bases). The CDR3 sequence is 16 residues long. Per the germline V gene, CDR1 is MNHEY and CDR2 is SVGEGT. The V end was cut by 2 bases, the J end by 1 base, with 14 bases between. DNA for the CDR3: TGTGCCAGCAGTTACGCCGACGTGGGGCTTAACTATGGCTACACCTTC. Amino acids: CASSYADVGLNYGYTF.

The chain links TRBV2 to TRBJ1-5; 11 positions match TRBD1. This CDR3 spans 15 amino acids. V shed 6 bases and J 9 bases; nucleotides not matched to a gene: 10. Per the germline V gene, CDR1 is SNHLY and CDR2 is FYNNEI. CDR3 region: CASRPDRGRLGPQHF. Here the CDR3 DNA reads TGTGCCAGCAGACCGGACAGGGGGCGATTGGGGCCCCAGCATTTT.

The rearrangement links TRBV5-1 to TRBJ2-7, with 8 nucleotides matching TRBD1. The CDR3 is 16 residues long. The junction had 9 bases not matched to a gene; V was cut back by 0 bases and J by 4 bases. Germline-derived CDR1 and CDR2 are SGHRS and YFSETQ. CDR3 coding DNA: TGCGCCAGCAGCTTGGCAGCAGGGGGCTCCCCTTACGAGCAGTACTTC. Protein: CASSLAAGGSPYEQYF.

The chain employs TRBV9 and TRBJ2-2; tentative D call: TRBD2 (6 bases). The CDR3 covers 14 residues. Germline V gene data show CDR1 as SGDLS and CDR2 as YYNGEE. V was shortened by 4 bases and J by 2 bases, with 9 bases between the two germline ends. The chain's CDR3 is CASSNGLNTGELFF. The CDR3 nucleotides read TGTGCCAGCAGCAATGGACTAAACACCGGGGAGCTGTTTTTT.

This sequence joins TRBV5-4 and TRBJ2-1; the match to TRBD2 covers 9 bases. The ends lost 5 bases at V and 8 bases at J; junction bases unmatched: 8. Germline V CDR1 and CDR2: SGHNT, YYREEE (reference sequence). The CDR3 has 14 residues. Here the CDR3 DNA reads TGTGCCAGCAGTGCGGGGGGGCGTGTGGATGAGCAGTTCTTC. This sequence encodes CASSAGGRVDEQFF.

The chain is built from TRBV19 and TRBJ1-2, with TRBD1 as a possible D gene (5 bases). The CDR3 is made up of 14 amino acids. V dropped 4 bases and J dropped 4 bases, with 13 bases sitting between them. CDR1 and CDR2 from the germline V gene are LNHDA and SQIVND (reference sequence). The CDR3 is CASSKQQVPYGYTF. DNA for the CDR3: TGTGCCAGTAGTAAGCAACAGGTCCCCTATGGCTACACCTTC.

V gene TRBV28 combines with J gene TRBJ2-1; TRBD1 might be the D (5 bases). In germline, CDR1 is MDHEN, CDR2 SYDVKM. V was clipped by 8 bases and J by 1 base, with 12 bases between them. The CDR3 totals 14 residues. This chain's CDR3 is CASGARVSYNEQFF. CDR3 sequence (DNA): TGTGCCAGCGGCGCCAGGGTGTCCTACAATGAGCAGTTCTTC.

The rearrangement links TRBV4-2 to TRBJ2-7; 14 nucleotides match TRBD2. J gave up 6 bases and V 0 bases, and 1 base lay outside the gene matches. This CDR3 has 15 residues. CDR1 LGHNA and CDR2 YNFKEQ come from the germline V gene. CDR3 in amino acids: CASSQDGTSGGEQYF. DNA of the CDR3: TGTGCCAGCAGCCAAGATGGGACTAGCGGGGGCGAGCAGTACTTC.

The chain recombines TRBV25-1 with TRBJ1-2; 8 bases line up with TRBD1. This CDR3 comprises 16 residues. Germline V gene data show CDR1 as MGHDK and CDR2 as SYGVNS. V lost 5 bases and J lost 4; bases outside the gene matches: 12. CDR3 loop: CASSSEEQGGGYGYTF. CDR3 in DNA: TGTGCCAGCAGTTCGGAGGAACAGGGGGGTGGCTATGGCTACACCTTC.

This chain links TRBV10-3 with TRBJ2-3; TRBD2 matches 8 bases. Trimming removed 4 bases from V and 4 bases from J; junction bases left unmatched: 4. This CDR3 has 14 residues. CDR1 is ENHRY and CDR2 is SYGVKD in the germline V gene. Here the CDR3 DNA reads TGTGCCATCAGTGGCGGGGGGTCTCCAGATACGCAGTATTTT. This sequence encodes CAISGGGSPDTQYF.

The CDR3 spells CASKRDRGLGQPQHF. The CDR3 coding sequence is TGTGCCAGCAAGAGGGACAGGGGGCTAGGGCAGCCCCAGCATTTT. The chain links TRBV6-6 to TRBJ1-5, with 12 nucleotides matching TRBD1. J was trimmed by 7 bases and V by 7 bases; bases with no gene match: 8. The germline V gene has CDR1 MNHNY and CDR2 SVGAGI (reference sequence). This CDR3 has 15 amino acids.

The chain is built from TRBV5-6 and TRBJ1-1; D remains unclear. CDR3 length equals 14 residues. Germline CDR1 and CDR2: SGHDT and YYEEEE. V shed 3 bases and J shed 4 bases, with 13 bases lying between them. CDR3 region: CASSSRGGRTEAFF. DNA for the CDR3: TGTGCCAGCAGCTCGCGGGGAGGTCGCACTGAAGCTTTCTTT.

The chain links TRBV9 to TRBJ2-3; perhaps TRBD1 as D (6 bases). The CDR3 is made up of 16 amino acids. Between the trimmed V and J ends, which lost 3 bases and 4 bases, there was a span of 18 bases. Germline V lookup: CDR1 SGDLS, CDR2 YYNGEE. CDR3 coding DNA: TGTGCCAGCAGCGCTTCACAGGGTAATGGTGCAGATACGCAGTATTTT. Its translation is CASSASQGNGADTQYF.

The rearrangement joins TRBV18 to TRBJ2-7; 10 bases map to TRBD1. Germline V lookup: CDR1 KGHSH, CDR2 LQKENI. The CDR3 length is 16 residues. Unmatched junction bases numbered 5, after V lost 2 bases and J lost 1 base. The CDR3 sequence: CASSPVSDRGSYEQYF. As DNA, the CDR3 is TGTGCCAGCTCACCAGTGTCGGACAGGGGGTCCTACGAGCAGTACTTC. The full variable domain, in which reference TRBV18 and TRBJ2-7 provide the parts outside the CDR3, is NAGVMQNPRHLVRRRGQEARLRCSPMKGHSHVYWYRQLPEEGLKFMVYLQKENIIDESGMPKERFSAEFPKEGPSILRIQQVVRGDSAAYFCASSPVSDRGSYEQYFGPGTRLTVT.

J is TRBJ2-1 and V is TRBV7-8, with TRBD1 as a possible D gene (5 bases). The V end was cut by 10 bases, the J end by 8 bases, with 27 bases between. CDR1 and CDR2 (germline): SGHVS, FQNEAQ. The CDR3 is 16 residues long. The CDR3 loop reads CATYMADMPFVDEQFF. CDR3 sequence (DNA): TGTGCCACCTACATGGCGGACATGCCTTTTGTGGATGAGCAGTTCTTC. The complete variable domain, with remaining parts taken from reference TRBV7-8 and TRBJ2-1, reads GAGVSQSPRYKVAKRGQDVALRCDPISGHVSLFWYQQALGQGPEFLTYFQNEAQLDKSGLPSDRFFAERPEGSVSTLKIQRTQQEDSAVYLCATYMADMPFVDEQFFGPGTRLTVL.

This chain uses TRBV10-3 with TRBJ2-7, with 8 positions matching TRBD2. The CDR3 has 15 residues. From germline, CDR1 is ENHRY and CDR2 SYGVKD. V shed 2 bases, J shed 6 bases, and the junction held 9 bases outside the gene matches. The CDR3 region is CAISEPVERGSEQYF. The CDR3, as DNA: TGTGCCATCAGTGAGCCAGTCGAGCGGGGGAGCGAGCAGTACTTC.

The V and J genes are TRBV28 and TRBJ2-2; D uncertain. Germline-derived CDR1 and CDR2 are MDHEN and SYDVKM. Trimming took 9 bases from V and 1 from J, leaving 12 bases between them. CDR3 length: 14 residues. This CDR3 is CASQTVRNTGELFF. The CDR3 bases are TGTGCCAGTCAAACTGTAAGGAACACCGGGGAGCTGTTTTTT.

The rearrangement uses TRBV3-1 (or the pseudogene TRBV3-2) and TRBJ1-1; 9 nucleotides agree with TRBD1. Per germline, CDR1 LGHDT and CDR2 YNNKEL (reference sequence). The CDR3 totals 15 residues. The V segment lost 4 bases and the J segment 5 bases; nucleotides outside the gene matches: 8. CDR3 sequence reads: CASSPSGQGWTEAFF. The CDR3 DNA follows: TGTGCCAGCAGCCCCTCCGGACAGGGGTGGACTGAAGCTTTCTTT.

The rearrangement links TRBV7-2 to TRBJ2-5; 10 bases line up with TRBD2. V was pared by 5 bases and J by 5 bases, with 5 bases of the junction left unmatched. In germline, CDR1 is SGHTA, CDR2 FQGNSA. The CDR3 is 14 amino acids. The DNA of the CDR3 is TGTGCCAGCAGCCCTAGCGGGGGCAAGGAGACCCAGTACTTC. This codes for CASSPSGGKETQYF.

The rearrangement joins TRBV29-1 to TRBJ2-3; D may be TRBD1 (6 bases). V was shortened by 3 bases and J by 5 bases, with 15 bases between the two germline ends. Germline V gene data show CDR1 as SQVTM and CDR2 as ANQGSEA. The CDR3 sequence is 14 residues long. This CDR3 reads CSVENRDVIDTQYF. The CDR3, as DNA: TGCAGCGTTGAGAACAGGGACGTCATAGATACGCAGTATTTT.

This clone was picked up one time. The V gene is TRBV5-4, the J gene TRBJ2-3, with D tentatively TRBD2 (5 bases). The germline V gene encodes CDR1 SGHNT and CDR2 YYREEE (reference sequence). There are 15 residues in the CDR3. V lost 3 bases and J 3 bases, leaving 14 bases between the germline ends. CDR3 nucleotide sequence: TGTGCCAGCAGCTCGCCCCGGGGATTAACAGATACGCAGTATTTT. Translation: CASSSPRGLTDTQYF.

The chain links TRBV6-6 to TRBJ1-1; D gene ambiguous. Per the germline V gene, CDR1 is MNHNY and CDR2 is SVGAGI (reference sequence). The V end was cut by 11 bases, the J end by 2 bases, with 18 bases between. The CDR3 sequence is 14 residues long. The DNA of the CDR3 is TGTGCCTCTACGAGCGCGGATTTTAACACTGAAGCTTTCTTT. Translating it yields CASTSADFNTEAFF.

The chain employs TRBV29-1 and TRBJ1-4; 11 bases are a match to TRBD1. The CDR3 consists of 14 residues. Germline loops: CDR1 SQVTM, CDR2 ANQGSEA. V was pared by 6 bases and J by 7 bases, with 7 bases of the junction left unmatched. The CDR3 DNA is TGCAGCGTCGCACCCGGGACAGGGGGTGAAAAACTGTTTTTT. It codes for CSVAPGTGGEKLFF. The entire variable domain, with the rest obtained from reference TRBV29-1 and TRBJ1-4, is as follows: SAVISQKPSRDICQRGTSLTIQCQVDSQVTMMFWYRQQPGQSLTLIATANQGSEATYESGFVIDKFPISRPNLTFSTLTVSNMSPEDSSIYLCSVAPGTGGEKLFFGSGTQLSVL.